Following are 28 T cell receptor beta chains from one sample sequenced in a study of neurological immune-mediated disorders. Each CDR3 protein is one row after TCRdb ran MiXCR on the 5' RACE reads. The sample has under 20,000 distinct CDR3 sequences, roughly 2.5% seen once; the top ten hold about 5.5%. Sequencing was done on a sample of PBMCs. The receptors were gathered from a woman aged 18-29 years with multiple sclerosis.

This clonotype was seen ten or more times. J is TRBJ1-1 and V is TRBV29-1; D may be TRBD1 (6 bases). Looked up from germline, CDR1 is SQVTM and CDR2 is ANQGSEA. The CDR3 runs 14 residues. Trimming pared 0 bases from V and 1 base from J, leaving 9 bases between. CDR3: CSVEEGHGNTEAFF. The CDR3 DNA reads TGCAGCGTTGAAGAGGGACACGGGAACACTGAAGCTTTCTTT.

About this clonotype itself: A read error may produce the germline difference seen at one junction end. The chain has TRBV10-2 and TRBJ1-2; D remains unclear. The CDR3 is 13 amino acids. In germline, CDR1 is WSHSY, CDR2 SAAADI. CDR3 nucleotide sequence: TGCGCCAGCAGCGATGGCGGGTTCTATGGCCACACCTTC. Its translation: CASSDGGFYGHTF.

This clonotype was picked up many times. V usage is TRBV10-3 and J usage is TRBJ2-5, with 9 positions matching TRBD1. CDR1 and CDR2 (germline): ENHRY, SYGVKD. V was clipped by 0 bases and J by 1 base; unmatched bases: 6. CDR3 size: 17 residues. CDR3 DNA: TGTGCCATCAGTGAGTCGTTCCTGACAGGGGGCCAAGAGACCCAGTACTTC. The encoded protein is CAISESFLTGGQETQYF.

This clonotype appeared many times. The CDR3 DNA reads as TGCAGTGCTAAAAAAAACAGGAAGCTGTTTTTT. Translated, it gives CSAKKNRKLFF. This chain joins TRBV20-1 and TRBJ2-2; maybe TRBD1 (5 bases). V lost 4 bases and J lost 12, with 12 bases in between. CDR3 length: 11 amino acids. Germline CDR1 and CDR2: DFQATT and SNEGSKA (reference sequence).

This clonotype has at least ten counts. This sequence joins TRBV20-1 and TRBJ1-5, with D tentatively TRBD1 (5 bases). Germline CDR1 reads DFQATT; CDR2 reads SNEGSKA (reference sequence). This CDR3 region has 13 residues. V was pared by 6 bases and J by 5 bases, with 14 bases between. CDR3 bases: TGCAGTGCCACGGACACCTATGATCAGCCCCAGCATTTT. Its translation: CSATDTYDQPQHF.

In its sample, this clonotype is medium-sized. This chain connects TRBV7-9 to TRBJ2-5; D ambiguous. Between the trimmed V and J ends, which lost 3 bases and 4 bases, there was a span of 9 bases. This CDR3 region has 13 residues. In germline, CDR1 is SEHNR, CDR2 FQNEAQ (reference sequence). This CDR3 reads CASSFLPLETQYF. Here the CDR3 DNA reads TGTGCCAGCAGCTTTCTGCCCCTAGAGACCCAGTACTTC.

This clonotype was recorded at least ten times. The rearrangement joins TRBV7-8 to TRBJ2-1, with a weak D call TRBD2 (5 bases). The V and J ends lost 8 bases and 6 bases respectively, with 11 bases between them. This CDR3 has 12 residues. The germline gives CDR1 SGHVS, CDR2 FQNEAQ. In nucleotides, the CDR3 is TGTGCCAGCCAGTATAGCGTCAATGAGCAGTTCTTC. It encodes CASQYSVNEQFF.

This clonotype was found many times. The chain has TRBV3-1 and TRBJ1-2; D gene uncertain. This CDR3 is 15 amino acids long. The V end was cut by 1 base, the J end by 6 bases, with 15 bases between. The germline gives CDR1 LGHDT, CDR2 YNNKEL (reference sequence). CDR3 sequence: CASSQVGGPRDGYTF. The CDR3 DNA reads TGTGCCAGCAGCCAAGTTGGCGGGCCCCGGGATGGCTACACCTTC.

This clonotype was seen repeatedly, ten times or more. CDR3 in amino acids: CATSGSVGVNTGELFF. The CDR3 DNA reads as TGTGCCACCAGCGGTTCGGTGGGGGTGAACACCGGGGAGCTGTTTTTT. This chain uses TRBV15 with TRBJ2-2; D tentatively reads TRBD1 or TRBD2 (5 bases each). V lost 5 bases and J 1 base, leaving 14 bases between the germline ends. CDR3 length: 16 residues. Germline-derived CDR1 and CDR2 are LNHNV and YYDKDF (reference sequence). Full variable domain (remainder filled in from reference TRBV15 and TRBJ2-2): DAMVIQNPRYQVTQFGKPVTLSCSQTLNHNVMYWYQQKSSQAPKLLFHYYDKDFNNEADTPDNFQSRRPNTSFCFLDIRSPGLGDTAMYLCATSGSVGVNTGELFFGEGSRLTVL.

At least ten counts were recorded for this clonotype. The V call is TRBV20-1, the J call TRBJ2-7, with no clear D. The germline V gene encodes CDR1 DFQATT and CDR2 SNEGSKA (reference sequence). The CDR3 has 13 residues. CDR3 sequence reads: CRATHPRSHEQYF. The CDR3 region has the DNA TGCAGGGCCACACACCCGAGGTCCCACGAGCAGTACTTC.

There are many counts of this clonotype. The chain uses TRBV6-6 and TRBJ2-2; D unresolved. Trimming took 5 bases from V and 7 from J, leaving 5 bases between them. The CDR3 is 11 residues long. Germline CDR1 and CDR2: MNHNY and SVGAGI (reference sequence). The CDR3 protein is CASSTLGELFF. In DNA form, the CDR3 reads TGTGCCAGCAGTACTCTCGGGGAGCTGTTTTTT.

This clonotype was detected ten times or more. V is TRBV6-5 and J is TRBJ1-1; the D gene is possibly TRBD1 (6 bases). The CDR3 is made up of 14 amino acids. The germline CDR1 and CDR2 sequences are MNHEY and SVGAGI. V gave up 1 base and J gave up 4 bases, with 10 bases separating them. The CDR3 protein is CASSYFIGGTEAFF. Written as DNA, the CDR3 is TGTGCCAGCAGTTACTTTATAGGGGGCACTGAAGCTTTCTTT.

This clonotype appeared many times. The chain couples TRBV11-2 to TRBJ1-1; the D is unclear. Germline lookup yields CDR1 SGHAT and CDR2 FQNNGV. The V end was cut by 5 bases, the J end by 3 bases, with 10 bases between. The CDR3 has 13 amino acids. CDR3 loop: CASSPDGYTEAFF. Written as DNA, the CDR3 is TGTGCCAGCAGCCCGGACGGCTACACTGAAGCTTTCTTT. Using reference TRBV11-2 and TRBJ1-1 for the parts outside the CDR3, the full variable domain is EAGVAQSPRYKIIEKRQSVAFWCNPISGHATLYWYQQILGQGPKLLIQFQNNGVVDDSQLPKDRFSAERLKGVDSTLKIQPAKLEDSAVYLCASSPDGYTEAFFGQGTRLTVV.

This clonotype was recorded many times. The CDR3 protein is CASSLIGTSYNEQFF. The CDR3, as DNA: TGCGCCAGCAGCTTGATAGGTACATCCTACAATGAGCAGTTCTTC. The chain uses TRBV5-1 and TRBJ2-1, with D unresolved. This CDR3 spans 15 amino acids. Germline V CDR1 and CDR2: SGHRS, YFSETQ. V lost 1 base and J 1 base, leaving 9 bases between the germline ends. The variable domain in full, with the rest retrieved from reference TRBV5-1 and TRBJ2-1, is KAGVTQTPRYLIKTRGQQVTLSCSPISGHRSVSWYQQTPGQGLQFLFEYFSETQRNKGNFPGRFSGRQFSNSRSEMNVSTLELGDSALYLCASSLIGTSYNEQFFGPGTRLTVL.

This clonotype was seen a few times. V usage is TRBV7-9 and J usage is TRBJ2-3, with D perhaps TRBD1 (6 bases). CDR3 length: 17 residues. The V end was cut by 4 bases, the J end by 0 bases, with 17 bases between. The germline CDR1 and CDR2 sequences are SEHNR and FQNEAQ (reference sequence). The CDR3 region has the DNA TGTGCCAGCAGCTACCCCGGGACACCTACTAGCACAGATACGCAGTATTTT. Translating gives CASSYPGTPTSTDTQYF.

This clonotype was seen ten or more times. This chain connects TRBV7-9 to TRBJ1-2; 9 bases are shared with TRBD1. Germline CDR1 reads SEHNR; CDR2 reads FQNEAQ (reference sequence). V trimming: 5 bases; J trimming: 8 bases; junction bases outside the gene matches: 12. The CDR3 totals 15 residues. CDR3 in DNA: TGTGCCAGCAGCCATGGGGACAGGGCTCTCTACGGCTACACCTTC. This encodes CASSHGDRALYGYTF.

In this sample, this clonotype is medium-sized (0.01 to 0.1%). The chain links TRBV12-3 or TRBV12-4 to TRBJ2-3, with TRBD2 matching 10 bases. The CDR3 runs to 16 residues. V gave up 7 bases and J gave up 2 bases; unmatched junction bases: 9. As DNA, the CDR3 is TGTGCCAGCACCCCCCTAGCGGGGGATTTCACAGATACGCAGTATTTT. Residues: CASTPLAGDFTDTQYF.

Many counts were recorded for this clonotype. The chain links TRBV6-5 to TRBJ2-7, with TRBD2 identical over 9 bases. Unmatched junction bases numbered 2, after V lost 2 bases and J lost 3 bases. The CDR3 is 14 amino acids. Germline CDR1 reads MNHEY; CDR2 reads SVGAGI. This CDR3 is CASSYTRGGYEQYF. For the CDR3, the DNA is TGTGCCAGCAGTTACACGCGGGGGGGCTACGAGCAGTACTTC.

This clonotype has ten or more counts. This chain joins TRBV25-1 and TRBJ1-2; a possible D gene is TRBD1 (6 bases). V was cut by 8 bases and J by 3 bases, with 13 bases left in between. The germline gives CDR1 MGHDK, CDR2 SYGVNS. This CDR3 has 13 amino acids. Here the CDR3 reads CASLGGFDYGYTF. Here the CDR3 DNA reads TGTGCCAGCCTAGGGGGGTTTGACTATGGCTACACCTTC.

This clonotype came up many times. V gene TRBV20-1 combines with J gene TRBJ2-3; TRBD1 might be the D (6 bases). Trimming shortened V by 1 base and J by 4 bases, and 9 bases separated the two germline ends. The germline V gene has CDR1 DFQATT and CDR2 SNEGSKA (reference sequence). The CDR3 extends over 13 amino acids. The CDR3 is CSARVTGSDTQYF. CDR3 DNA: TGCAGTGCTAGAGTTACAGGGTCAGATACGCAGTATTTT.

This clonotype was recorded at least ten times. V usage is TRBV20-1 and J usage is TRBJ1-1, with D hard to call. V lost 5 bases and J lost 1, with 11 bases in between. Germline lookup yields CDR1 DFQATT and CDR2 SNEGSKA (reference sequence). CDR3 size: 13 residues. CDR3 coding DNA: TGCAGTGCTTCTCGGACGGCGAACACTGAAGCTTTCTTT. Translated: CSASRTANTEAFF.

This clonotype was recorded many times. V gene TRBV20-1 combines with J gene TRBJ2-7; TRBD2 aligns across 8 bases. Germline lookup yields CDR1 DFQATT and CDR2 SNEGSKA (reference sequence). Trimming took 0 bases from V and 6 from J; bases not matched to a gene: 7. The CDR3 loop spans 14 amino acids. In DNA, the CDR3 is TGCAGTGCTAGAGATCCAAGCGGGGGCCCCGAGCAGTACGTC. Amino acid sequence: CSARDPSGGPEQYV.

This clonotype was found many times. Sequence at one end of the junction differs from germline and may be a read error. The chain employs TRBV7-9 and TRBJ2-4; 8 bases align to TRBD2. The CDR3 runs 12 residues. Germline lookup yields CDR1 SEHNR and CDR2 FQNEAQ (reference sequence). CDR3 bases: TGTGCCAGCAGCTTAGGCGGGAGGAAGTCGATCTTC. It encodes CASSLGGRKSIF.

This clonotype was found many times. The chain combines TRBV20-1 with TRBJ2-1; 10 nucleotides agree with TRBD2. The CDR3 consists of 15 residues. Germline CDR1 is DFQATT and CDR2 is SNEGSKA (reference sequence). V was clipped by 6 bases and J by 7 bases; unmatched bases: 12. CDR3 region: CSANDPGLASNEQFF. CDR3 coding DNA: TGCAGTGCCAATGATCCGGGACTAGCGTCTAATGAGCAGTTCTTC.

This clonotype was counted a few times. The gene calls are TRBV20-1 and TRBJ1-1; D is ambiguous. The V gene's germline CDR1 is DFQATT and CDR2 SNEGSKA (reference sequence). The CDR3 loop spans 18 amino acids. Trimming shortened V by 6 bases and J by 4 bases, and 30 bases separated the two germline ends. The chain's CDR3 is CSAWPWETSSSRGTEAFF. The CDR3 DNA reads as TGCAGTGCCTGGCCTTGGGAGACTTCCTCATCCCGTGGCACTGAAGCTTTCTTT.

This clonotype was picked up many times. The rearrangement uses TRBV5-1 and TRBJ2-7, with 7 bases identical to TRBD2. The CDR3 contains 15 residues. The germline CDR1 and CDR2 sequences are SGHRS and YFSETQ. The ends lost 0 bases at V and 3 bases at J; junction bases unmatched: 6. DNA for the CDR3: TGCGCCAGCAGCTTGGATCCTAGCGGCTACTACGAGCAGTACTTC. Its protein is CASSLDPSGYYEQYF.

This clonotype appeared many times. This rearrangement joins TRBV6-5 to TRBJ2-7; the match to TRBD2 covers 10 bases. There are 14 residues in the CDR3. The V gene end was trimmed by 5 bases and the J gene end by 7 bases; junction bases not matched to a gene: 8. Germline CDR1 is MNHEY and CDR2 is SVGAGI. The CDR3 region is CASSPSGGLVEQYF. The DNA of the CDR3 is TGTGCCAGCAGTCCTAGCGGGGGATTAGTAGAGCAGTACTTC.

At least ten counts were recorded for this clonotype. CDR3 nucleotide sequence: TGTGCCAGCTCACCACGGGCTCAGGACCTGAACACTGAAGCTTTCTTT. Translating it yields CASSPRAQDLNTEAFF. V gene TRBV18 combines with J gene TRBJ1-1; D is ambiguous. Looked up from germline, CDR1 is KGHSH and CDR2 is LQKENI. The length of the CDR3 is 16 residues. Trimming took 1 base from V and 0 from J, leaving 12 bases between them. Full variable domain (remainder filled in from reference TRBV18 and TRBJ1-1): NAGVMQNPRHLVRRRGQEARLRCSPMKGHSHVYWYRQLPEEGLKFMVYLQKENIIDESGMPKERFSAEFPKEGPSILRIQQVVRGDSAAYFCASSPRAQDLNTEAFFGQGTRLTVV.